These T cell receptor beta chains were read from a single sample in a study of cytomegalovirus exposure and HLA in healthy donors. Only in-frame clones appear in the TCRdb table, and some are missing; sequencing was by immunoSEQ multiplex PCR. Of roughly 100,000 clones in the sample, under 65% were seen once. The sample consisted of PBMCs. Every receptor here comes from a man aged 55 to 69 in good health and CMV-seronegative. Each CDR3 is given with its conserved first and last residue. The order of the fields is clone size, J gene, D gene, V gene, CDR3 protein, CDR3 DNA. A D gene is named only where the DNA matches it firmly. The size of a clone is reported for some rows only, either as once, few or many, or as a class for expanded clones.

. TRBJ1-5 . TRBV12-5 CASGGTGIQPQHF TGTGCTAGTGGTGGTACAGGGATTCAGCCCCAGCATTTT
few TRBJ2-1 TRBD2 TRBV30 CAWGLAGDNEQFF TGTGCCTGGGGACTAGCGGGAGACAATGAGCAGTTCTTC
. TRBJ2-1 TRBD2 TRBV5-6 CASRDSGGHSYNEQFF TGTGCCAGCAGAGATTCGGGGGGGCACTCCTACAATGAGCAGTTCTTC
few TRBJ2-1 TRBD1 TRBV18 CASSRRTGADYNEQFF TGTGCCAGCTCACGTAGGACAGGAGCAGACTACAATGAGCAGTTCTTC
. TRBJ2-2 . TRBV27 CASSVNDSPGELFF TGTGCCAGCAGTGTAAACGACAGCCCCGGGGAGCTGTTTTTT
. TRBJ2-2 TRBD1 TRBV2 CASSSGQSTGELFF TGTGCCAGCAGCTCGGGACAGTCGACCGGGGAGCTGTTTTTT
. TRBJ2-3 . TRBV28 CASSFTGTRTDTQYF TGTGCCAGCAGTTTCACAGGGACCCGCACAGATACGCAGTATTTT
. TRBJ2-7 TRBD1 TRBV25-1 CASSELAPGTGVAYEQYF TGTGCCAGCAGTGAACTTGCCCCCGGGACAGGGGTTGCCTACGAGCAGTACTTC
. TRBJ2-3 TRBD2 TRBV7-2 CASSLTTSGGRSTDTQYF TGTGCCAGCAGCTTAACGACTAGCGGGGGTCGTAGCACAGATACGCAGTATTTT
. TRBJ2-1 . TRBV12-5 CASERNGNEQFF TGTGCTAGCGAGCGAAATGGCAATGAGCAGTTCTTC
. TRBJ2-5 TRBD2 TRBV28 CASSGDQETQYF TGTGCCAGTAGCGGGGACCAAGAGACCCAGTACTTC
. TRBJ2-7 TRBD2 TRBV27 CASSALTSGRGYEQYF TGTGCCAGCAGTGCACTAACTAGCGGGAGGGGTTACGAGCAGTACTTC
. TRBJ2-1 . TRBV6-6 CASTPHWTDDEQFF TGTGCCAGCACCCCACACTGGACAGATGATGAGCAGTTCTTC
. TRBJ2-1 TRBD2 TRBV4-1 CASSPWIAGRWEPSYNEQFF TGCGCCAGCAGCCCCTGGATAGCGGGGAGATGGGAGCCTTCCTACAATGAGCAGTTCTTC
. TRBJ1-5 TRBD1 TRBV27 CASSLLWDRVRHF TGTGCCAGCAGTTTGCTGTGGGACAGGGTGAGGCATTTT
. TRBJ2-7 TRBD2 TRBV6-1 CASSAGLAPSSYEQYF TGTGCCAGCAGTGCGGGACTAGCCCCGAGCTCCTACGAGCAGTACTTC
. TRBJ1-6 . TRBV10-3 CAISSLQDTSPLHF TGTGCCATCAGTTCCCTCCAGGATACCTCACCCCTCCACTTT
. TRBJ2-2 . TRBV11-3 CASMGMKGPGSCFF .
. TRBJ2-5 . TRBV7-6 CASSRLDAETQYF TGTGCCAGCAGCCGACTAGATGCTGAGACCCAGTACTTC
. TRBJ2-5 TRBD1 TRBV7-7 CASSLALGTEETQYF TGTGCCAGCAGCTTAGCCTTGGGGACAGAAGAGACCCAGTACTTC
. TRBJ1-2 . TRBV30 CAWSREVAGYTF TGTGCCTGGAGCCGCGAGGTCGCGGGCTACACCTTC
. TRBJ2-7 . TRBV18 CASSPQVYYEQYF TGTGCCAGCTCACCTCAGGTATACTACGAGCAGTACTTC
. TRBJ1-5 . TRBV6-4 CASSIGVSPNQPQHF TGTGCCAGCAGTATCGGGGTCTCCCCCAATCAGCCCCAGCATTTT
once TRBJ1-2 . TRBV6-1 CASSGRANYGYTF TGTGCCAGCAGTGGGAGGGCAAACTATGGCTACACCTTC
. TRBJ1-5 . TRBV7-2 CASKTGDQPQHF TGTGCCAGCAAAACAGGCGATCAGCCCCAGCATTTT
. TRBJ1-1 TRBD1 TRBV25-1 CASRTGTGTEAFF TGTGCCAGCAGAACAGGGACAGGAACTGAAGCTTTCTTT
. TRBJ2-4 TRBD1 TRBV19 CASSIPQGVAGNIQYF TGTGCCAGTAGTATACCCCAGGGGGTAGCTGGAAACATTCAGTACTTC
. TRBJ1-5 . TRBV28 CASSFTAGYSNQPQHF TGTGCCAGCAGTTTCACGGCAGGGTATAGCAATCAGCCCCAGCATTTT
. TRBJ2-6 . TRBV18 CASSPSQVRGSGANVLTF TGTGCCAGCTCACCTTCCCAGGTGCGGGGCTCTGGGGCCAACGTCCTGACTTTC
. TRBJ2-3 . TRBV2 CASSELPGRTQYF TGTGCCAGCAGTGAACTTCCAGGGAGGACGCAGTATTTT
. TRBJ2-1 . TRBV11-3 CASSQIKTGEQFF TGTGCCAGCAGCCAAATTAAAACGGGGGAGCAGTTCTTC
. TRBJ1-1 TRBD1 TRBV11-2 CASSLGQGENTEAFF TGTGCCAGCAGCTTAGGACAGGGGGAGAACACTGAAGCTTTCTTT
. TRBJ2-2 TRBD1 TRBV5-6 CASSLDRGNTGELFF TGTGCCAGCAGCTTGGACAGGGGGAACACCGGGGAGCTGTTTTTT
few TRBJ2-3 TRBD2 TRBV25-1 CASSTGGKLAGVQYF TGTGCCAGCTCAACGGGGGGCAAACTAGCGGGAGTTCAGTATTTT
. TRBJ1-4 . TRBV28 CASSLGATGNEKLFF TGTGCCAGCAGTTTAGGAGCGACGGGTAATGAAAAACTGTTTTTT
. TRBJ1-2 . TRBV2 CASSKGYSTGKGYTF TGTGCCAGCAGTAAAGGATACTCAACAGGGAAAGGCTACACCTTC
few TRBJ1-2 . TRBV15 CATSRGRVTGNGYTF TGTGCCACCAGCAGGGGGCGAGTTACAGGGAATGGCTACACCTTC
. TRBJ1-2 . TRBV29-1 CSVETPESPSHSGYTF TGCAGCGTTGAAACCCCCGAGTCACCCTCTCATAGTGGCTACACCTTC
once TRBJ2-7 TRBD1 TRBV7-2 CASSVGRDRGYEQYF TGTGCCAGCAGCGTCGGCCGGGACAGGGGCTACGAGCAGTACTTC
. TRBJ2-7 . TRBV28 CASSLSGFGGYEQYF TGTGCCAGCAGTTTGTCGGGATTCGGAGGCTACGAGCAGTACTTC
. TRBJ2-2 . TRBV7-2 CASSLKLGVGTGELFF TGTGCCAGCAGCTTAAAATTGGGAGTGGGGACCGGGGAGCTGTTTTTT
. TRBJ1-5 . TRBV6-4 CASIKKGQINQPQHF TGTGCCAGCATCAAGAAGGGGCAGATAAATCAGCCCCAGCATTTT
. TRBJ1-5 . TRBV28 CASSLSPAAQHF TGTGCCAGCAGTTTATCTCCGGCGGCCCAGCATTTT
. TRBJ2-3 . TRBV6-1 CASSEYFTDTQYF TGTGCCAGCAGTGAATACTTCACAGATACGCAGTATTTT
few TRBJ1-2 TRBD1 TRBV5-4 CASSLGTGGFVDGYTF TGTGCCAGCAGCTTGGGGACAGGGGGTTTTGTAGATGGCTACACCTTC
. TRBJ2-7 TRBD2 TRBV2 CASSYGLGSYEQYF TGTGCCAGCAGTTACGGACTAGGGAGCTACGAGCAGTACTTC
. TRBJ1-5 TRBD1 TRBV28 CASSLWAGGGSNQPQHF TGTGCCAGCAGTTTATGGGCAGGGGGCGGGAGCAATCAGCCCCAGCATTTT
. TRBJ2-2 . TRBV9 CASSVAANTGELFF TGTGCCAGCAGCGTAGCGGCGAACACCGGGGAGCTGTTTTTT
. TRBJ1-3 . TRBV6-1 CASRKNTGSGNTIYF TGTGCCAGCAGGAAAAATACAGGGTCTGGAAACACCATATATTTT
. TRBJ1-2 TRBD1 TRBV28 CASSAGTEYGYTF TGTGCCAGCAGTGCCGGGACAGAGTACGGCTACACCTTC
. TRBJ2-2 TRBD2 TRBV9 CASRSGTNTGELFF TGTGCCAGCCGGAGCGGGACGAACACCGGGGAGCTGTTTTTT
. TRBJ2-1 TRBD2 TRBV5-6 CASSLAGPGEQFF TGTGCCAGCAGCTTAGCGGGACCTGGTGAGCAGTTCTTC
few TRBJ2-7 TRBD1 TRBV9 CASSPRSGGEQYF TGTGCCAGCAGCCCTCGTTCAGGGGGTGAGCAGTACTTC
. TRBJ1-1 . TRBV6-1 CASSFQGMNTEAFF TGTGCCAGCAGTTTTCAGGGGATGAACACTGAAGCTTTCTTT
few TRBJ1-3 . TRBV11-3 CASRPTGWGNTIYF TGTGCCAGCAGACCAACAGGGTGGGGAAACACCATATATTTT
. TRBJ2-7 . TRBV6-5 CASSFSPAESYEQYF TGTGCCAGCAGTTTCTCGCCAGCGGAGTCCTACGAGCAGTACTTC
few TRBJ2-5 . TRBV29-1 CSVEAPGLKETQYF TGCAGCGTTGAAGCCCCTGGACTGAAAGAGACCCAGTACTTC